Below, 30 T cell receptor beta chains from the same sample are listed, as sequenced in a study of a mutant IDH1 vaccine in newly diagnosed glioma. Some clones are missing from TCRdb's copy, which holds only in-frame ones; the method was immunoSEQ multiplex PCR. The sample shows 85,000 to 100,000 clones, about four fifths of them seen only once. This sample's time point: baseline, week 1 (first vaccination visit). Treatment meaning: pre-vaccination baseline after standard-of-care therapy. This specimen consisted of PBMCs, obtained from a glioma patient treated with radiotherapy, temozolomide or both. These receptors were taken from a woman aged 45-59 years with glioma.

As DNA, the CDR3 is TGTGCCAGCAGCGTGGATGGAGTGAACACTGAAGCTTTCTTT. Its protein is CASSVDGVNTEAFF. V usage is TRBV27 and J usage is TRBJ1-1; D unclear. The CDR3 has 14 residues. Germline CDR1 is MNHEY and CDR2 is SMNVEV (reference sequence). V was shortened by 6 bases and J by 0 bases, with 11 bases between the two germline ends.

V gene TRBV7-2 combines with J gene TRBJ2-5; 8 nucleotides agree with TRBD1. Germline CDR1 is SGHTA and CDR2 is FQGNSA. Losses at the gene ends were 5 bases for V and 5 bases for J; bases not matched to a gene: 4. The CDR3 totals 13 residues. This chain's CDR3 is CASSLDRGETQYF. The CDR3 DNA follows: TGTGCCAGCAGCCTCGACAGGGGTGAGACCCAGTACTTC.

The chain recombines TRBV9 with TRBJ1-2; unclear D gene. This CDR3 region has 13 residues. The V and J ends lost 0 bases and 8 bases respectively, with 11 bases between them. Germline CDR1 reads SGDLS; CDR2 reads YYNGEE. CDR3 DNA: TGTGCCAGCAGCGTAGCTTCCGAGCCGGGCTACACCTTC. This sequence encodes CASSVASEPGYTF.

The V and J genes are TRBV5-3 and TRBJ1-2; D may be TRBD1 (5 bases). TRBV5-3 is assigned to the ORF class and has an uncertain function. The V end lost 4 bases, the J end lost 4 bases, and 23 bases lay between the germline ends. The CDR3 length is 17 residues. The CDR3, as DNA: TGTGCCAGAAGCCAGAAAGCAGGGTATATTCGGAGCTATGGCTACACCTTC. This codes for CARSQKAGYIRSYGYTF.

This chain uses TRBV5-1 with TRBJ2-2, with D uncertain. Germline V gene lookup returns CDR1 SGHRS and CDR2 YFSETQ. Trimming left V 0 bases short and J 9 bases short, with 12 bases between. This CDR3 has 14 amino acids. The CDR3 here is CASSLEELPRELFF. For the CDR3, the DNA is TGCGCCAGCAGCTTGGAGGAGTTACCCCGGGAGCTGTTTTTT.

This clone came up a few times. In DNA form, the CDR3 reads TGTGCCAGCAGTTACGGGGGGGATAGGTACGAGCAGTACTTC. This sequence encodes CASSYGGDRYEQYF. The rearrangement joins TRBV6-5 to TRBJ2-7; the match to TRBD2 covers 7 bases. CDR3 size: 14 residues. With V trimmed by 2 bases and J by 4 bases, 5 bases remained unmatched. Germline V gene data show CDR1 as MNHEY and CDR2 as SVGAGI.

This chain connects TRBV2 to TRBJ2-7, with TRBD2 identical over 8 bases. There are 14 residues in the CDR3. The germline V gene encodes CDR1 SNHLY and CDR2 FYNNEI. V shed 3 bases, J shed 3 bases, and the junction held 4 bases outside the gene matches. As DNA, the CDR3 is TGTGCCAGCAGTGAGCGGGGGGCCAACTACGAGCAGTACTTC. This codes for CASSERGANYEQYF.

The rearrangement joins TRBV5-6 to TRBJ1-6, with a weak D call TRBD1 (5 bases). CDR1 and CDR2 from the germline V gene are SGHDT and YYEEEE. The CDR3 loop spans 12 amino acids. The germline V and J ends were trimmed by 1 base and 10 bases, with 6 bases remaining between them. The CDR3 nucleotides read TGTGCCAGCAGCTTGAGGGACTCACCCCTCCACTTT. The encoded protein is CASSLRDSPLHF.

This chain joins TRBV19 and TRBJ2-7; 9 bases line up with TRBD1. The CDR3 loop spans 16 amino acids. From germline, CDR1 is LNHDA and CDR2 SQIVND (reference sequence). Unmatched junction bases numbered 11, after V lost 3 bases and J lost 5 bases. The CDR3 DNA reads TGTGCCAGTAGTATTTCCTGGGACAGGGTGGTCCACGAGCAGTACTTC. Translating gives CASSISWDRVVHEQYF.

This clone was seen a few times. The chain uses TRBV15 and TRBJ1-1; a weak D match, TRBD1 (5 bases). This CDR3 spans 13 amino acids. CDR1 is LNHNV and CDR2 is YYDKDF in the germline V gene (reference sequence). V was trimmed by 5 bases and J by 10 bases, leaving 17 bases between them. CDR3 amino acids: CATSSPGYGAAFF. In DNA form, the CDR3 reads TGTGCCACCAGCTCACCAGGGTATGGGGCAGCTTTCTTT.

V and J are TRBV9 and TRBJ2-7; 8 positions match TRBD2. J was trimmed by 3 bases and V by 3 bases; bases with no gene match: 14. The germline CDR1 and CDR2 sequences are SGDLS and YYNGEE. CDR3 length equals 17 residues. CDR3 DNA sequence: TGTGCCAGCAGCGCACGGGGGGGACTCAGGGGAATCTACGAGCAGTACTTC. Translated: CASSARGGLRGIYEQYF.

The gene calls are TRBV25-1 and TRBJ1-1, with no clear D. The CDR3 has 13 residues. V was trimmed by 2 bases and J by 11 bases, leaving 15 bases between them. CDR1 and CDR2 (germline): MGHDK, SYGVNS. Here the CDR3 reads CASSEKGPSEAFF. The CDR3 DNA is TGTGCCAGCAGTGAAAAGGGCCCCTCGGAGGCTTTCTTT.

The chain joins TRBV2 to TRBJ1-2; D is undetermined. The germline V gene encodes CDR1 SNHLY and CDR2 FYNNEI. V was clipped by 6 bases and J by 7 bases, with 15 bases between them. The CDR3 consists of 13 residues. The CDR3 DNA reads TGTGCCAGCAGCCGCCAGGCCCTGGGTGGCTACACCTTC. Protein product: CASSRQALGGYTF.

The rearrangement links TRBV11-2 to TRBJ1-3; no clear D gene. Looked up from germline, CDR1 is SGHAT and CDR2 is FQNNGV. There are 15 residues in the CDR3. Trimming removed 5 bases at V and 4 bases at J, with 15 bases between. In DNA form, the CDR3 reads TGTGCCAGCAGCCCAGTTTTACTGAAAGGAAACACCATATATTTT. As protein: CASSPVLLKGNTIYF.

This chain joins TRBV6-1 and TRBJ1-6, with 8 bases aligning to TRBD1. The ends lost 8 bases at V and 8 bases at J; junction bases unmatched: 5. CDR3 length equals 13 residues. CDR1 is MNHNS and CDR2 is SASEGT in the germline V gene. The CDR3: CASLRDRYSPLHF. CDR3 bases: TGTGCCAGCCTCCGGGACAGGTATTCACCCCTCCACTTT.

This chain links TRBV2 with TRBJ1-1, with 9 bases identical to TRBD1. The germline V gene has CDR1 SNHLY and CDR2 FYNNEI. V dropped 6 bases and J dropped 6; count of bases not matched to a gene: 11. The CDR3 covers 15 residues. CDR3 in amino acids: CASSGDRVGSPEAFF. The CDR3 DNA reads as TGTGCCAGCAGCGGGGACAGGGTCGGTAGCCCTGAAGCTTTCTTT.

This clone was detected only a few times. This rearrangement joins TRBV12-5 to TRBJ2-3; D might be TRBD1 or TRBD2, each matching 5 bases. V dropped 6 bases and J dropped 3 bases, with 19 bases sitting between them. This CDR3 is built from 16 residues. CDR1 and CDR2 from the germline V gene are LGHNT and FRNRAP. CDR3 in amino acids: CASGKGSGGGTDTQYF. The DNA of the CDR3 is TGTGCTAGTGGCAAAGGATCGGGTGGGGGTACAGATACGCAGTATTTT.

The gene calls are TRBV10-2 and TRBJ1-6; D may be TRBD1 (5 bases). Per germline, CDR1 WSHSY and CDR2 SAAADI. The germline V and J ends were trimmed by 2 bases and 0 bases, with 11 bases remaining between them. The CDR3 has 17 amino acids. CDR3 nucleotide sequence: TGCGCCAGCAGTGAGGCAACAGGACCCTCCTATAATTCACCCCTCCACTTT. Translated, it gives CASSEATGPSYNSPLHF.

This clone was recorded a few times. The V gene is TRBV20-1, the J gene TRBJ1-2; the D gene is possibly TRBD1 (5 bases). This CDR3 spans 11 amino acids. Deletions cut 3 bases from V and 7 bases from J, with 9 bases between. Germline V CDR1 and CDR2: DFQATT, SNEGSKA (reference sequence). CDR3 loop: CSASDGAGYTF. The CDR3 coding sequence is TGCAGTGCTAGTGATGGGGCTGGCTACACCTTC.

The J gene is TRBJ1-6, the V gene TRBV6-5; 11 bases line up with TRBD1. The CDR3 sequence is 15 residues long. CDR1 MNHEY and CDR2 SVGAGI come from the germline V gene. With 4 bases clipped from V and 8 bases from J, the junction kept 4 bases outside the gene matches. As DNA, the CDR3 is TGTGCCAGCAGTTGGACGGGACAGGGGGATTCACCCCTCCACTTT. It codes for CASSWTGQGDSPLHF.

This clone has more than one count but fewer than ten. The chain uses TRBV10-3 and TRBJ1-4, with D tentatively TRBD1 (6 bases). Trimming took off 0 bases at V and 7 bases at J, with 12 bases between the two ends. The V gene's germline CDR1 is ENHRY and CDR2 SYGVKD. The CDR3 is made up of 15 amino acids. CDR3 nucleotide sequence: TGTGCCATCAGTGAGTCACCGGGGGCGGGTGAAAAACTGTTTTTT. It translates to CAISESPGAGEKLFF.

DNA of the CDR3: TGTGCCTGGAAACTAGCGGGGGCCGGGGAGCTGTTTTTT. The encoded protein is CAWKLAGAGELFF. This chain connects TRBV30 to TRBJ2-2, with TRBD2 matching 11 bases. Germline V lookup: CDR1 GTSNPN, CDR2 SVGIG (reference sequence). The J segment lost 6 bases and the V segment lost 4 bases, leaving 1 base of the junction unmatched. The CDR3 has 13 amino acids.

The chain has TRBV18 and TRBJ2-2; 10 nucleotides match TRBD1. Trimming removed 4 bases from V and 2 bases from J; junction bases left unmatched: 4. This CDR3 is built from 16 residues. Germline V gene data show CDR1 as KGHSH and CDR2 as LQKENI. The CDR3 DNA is TGTGCCAGCTCACGTTGGACAGGGGGAAACACCGGGGAGCTGTTTTTT. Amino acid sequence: CASSRWTGGNTGELFF.

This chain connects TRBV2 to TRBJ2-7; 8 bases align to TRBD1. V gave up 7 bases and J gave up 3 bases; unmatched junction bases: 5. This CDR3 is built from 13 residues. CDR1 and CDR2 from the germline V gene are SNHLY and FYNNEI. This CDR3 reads CASNGQGFYEQYF. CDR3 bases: TGTGCCAGCAACGGACAGGGTTTCTACGAGCAGTACTTC.

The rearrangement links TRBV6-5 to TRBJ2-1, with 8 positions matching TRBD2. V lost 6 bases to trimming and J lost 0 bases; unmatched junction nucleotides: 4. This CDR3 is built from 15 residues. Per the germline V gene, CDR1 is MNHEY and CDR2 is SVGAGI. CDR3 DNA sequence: TGTGCCAGCAGGATGAGCGGGGGCTCCTACAATGAGCAGTTCTTC. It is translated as CASRMSGGSYNEQFF.

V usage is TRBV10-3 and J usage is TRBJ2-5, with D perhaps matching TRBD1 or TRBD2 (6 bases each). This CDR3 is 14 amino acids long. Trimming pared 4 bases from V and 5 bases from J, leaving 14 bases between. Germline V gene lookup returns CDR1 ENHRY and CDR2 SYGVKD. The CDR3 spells CAISGAGAGETQYF. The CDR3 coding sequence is TGTGCCATCAGTGGTGCAGGGGCGGGGGAGACCCAGTACTTC.

The CDR3: CASSVGLEGYYGYTF. The CDR3 nucleotides read TGTGCCAGCAGCGTGGGGCTTGAGGGGTACTATGGCTACACCTTC. The chain employs TRBV7-2 and TRBJ1-2; possibly TRBD1 for D (5 bases). Trimming shortened V by 5 bases and J by 3 bases, and 16 bases separated the two germline ends. Per germline, CDR1 SGHTA and CDR2 FQGNSA. The length of the CDR3 is 15 residues.

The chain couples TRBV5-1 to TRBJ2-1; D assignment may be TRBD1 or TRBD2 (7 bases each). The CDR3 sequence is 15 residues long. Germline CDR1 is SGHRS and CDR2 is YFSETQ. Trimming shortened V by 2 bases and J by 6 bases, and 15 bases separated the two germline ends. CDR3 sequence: CASSFQGGGPNEQFF. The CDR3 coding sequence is TGCGCCAGCAGCTTCCAGGGGGGGGGCCCCAATGAGCAGTTCTTC. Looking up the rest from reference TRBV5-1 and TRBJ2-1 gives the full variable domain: KAGVTQTPRYLIKTRGQQVTLSCSPISGHRSVSWYQQTPGQGLQFLFEYFSETQRNKGNFPGRFSGRQFSNSRSEMNVSTLELGDSALYLCASSFQGGGPNEQFFGPGTRLTVL.

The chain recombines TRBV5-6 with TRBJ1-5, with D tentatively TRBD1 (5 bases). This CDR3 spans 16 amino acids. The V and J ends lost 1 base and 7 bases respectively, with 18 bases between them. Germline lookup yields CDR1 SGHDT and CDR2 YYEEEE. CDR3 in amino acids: CASSLYGSGLGQPQHF. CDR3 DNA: TGTGCCAGCAGCTTGTATGGTTCAGGGTTAGGGCAGCCCCAGCATTTT.

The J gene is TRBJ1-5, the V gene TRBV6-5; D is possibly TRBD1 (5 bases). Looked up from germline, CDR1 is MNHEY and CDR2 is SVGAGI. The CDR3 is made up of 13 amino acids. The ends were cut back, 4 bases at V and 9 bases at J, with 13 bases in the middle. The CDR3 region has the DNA TGTGCCAGCAGTTCCCTCGGGACCGCGCCCCAGCATTTT. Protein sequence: CASSSLGTAPQHF.